A selection of T cell receptor beta chains follows, all from one sample in a study of response to subunit inactivated influenza vaccine. Using its own MiXCR run on the RT-PCR reads, TCRdb lists one record per CDR3 protein. The table records around 850,000 distinct CDR3 sequences, roughly 18% of them present only once. The sample in question was PBMCs from blood, obtained 5 days after vaccination. Receptor source: a middle-aged man who received an inactivated influenza vaccine. Each CDR3 is given without its conserved first and last residue. Each record gives: CDR3 protein, D gene, V gene, clone size, J gene. The D gene is left open where the match is weak. Size values are once, few and many counts, or a class for expanded clones, and some rows have none.

CDR3: ASNRDGNTIY; D: NA; V: TRBV2; size: NA; J: TRBJ1-3
CDR3: ASSPGTFSYEQY; D: NA; V: TRBV12-3/TRBV12-4; size: many; J: TRBJ2-7
CDR3: ASSQVNTDYNSPLH; D: NA; V: TRBV4-2; size: NA; J: TRBJ1-6
CDR3: ASSPSTGQGPYNEQF; D: TRBD1; V: TRBV18; size: NA; J: TRBJ2-1
CDR3: SATPPGQGYEQY; D: TRBD1; V: TRBV20-1; size: NA; J: TRBJ2-7
CDR3: ASSLGTSLPDTQY; D: TRBD2; V: TRBV5-6; size: NA; J: TRBJ2-3
CDR3: ATSRDHPNEQF; D: NA; V: TRBV15; size: NA; J: TRBJ2-1
CDR3: ASSSSLQGYEQY; D: NA; V: TRBV7-9; size: NA; J: TRBJ2-7
CDR3: SARDVGQGAYNEQF; D: TRBD1; V: TRBV20-1; size: few; J: TRBJ2-1
CDR3: ASSRFSSGQGSGTEAF; D: TRBD1; V: TRBV3-1; size: once; J: TRBJ1-1
CDR3: ASSTWTGGEEKLF; D: TRBD1; V: TRBV7-9; size: few; J: TRBJ1-4
CDR3: AISERNRGLFTDTQY; D: TRBD1; V: TRBV10-3; size: NA; J: TRBJ2-3
CDR3: AWSTGSHEQF; D: NA; V: TRBV30; size: many; J: TRBJ2-1
CDR3: SARATGTYNEQF; D: TRBD1; V: TRBV20-1; size: few; J: TRBJ2-1
CDR3: ASTDSPLQSIQY; D: NA; V: TRBV6-2/TRBV6-3; size: NA; J: TRBJ2-4
CDR3: ASSEAFNSGANVLT; D: NA; V: TRBV6-1; size: NA; J: TRBJ2-6
CDR3: ASSNNSGSFLEQY; D: TRBD2; V: TRBV27; size: NA; J: TRBJ2-7
CDR3: ASSPLGPPDGYT; D: NA; V: TRBV6-1; size: few; J: TRBJ1-2
CDR3: ATSDPGSETQY; D: NA; V: TRBV24-1; size: few; J: TRBJ2-5
CDR3: ASSRRPGEQY; D: NA; V: TRBV9; size: NA; J: TRBJ2-7
CDR3: ASRPGGSNYEQY; D: TRBD2; V: TRBV5-1; size: few; J: TRBJ2-7
CDR3: ASNGQATNEKLF; D: NA; V: TRBV7-9; size: NA; J: TRBJ1-4
CDR3: ASSLDRGEGLDTQY; D: NA; V: TRBV7-2; size: many; J: TRBJ2-3
CDR3: AVRLAGDTQY; D: TRBD2; V: TRBV10-3; size: many; J: TRBJ2-3
CDR3: ASSFPHRVSGSHEQY; D: TRBD2; V: TRBV7-2; size: NA; J: TRBJ2-7
CDR3: ASSVKPRTFEPTTDTQY; D: NA; V: TRBV9; size: few; J: TRBJ2-3
CDR3: ASSFTADSYEQY; D: NA; V: TRBV7-9; size: few; J: TRBJ2-7
CDR3: ASSLVGTGAAEAF; D: TRBD1; V: TRBV12-3/TRBV12-4; size: many; J: TRBJ1-1
CDR3: ASSGTTGYGYT; D: NA; V: TRBV6-1; size: few; J: TRBJ1-2
CDR3: ASSLMTGTSYEQY; D: NA; V: TRBV7-2; size: few; J: TRBJ2-7
CDR3: ASSFRGISSGANVLT; D: NA; V: TRBV27; size: once; J: TRBJ2-6
CDR3: AIRNRGLGNTIY; D: TRBD1; V: TRBV10-3; size: NA; J: TRBJ1-3
CDR3: ASSLVLRGPQH; D: NA; V: TRBV12-3/TRBV12-4; size: NA; J: TRBJ1-5
CDR3: AISGNSGREIGEQF; D: TRBD2; V: TRBV10-3; size: NA; J: TRBJ2-1
CDR3: ASSYSVTANTGELF; D: NA; V: TRBV6-5; size: few; J: TRBJ2-2
CDR3: ASSPEWASGSYDTQY; D: TRBD2; V: TRBV7-2; size: NA; J: TRBJ2-3
CDR3: ASSHIQENTEAF; D: NA; V: TRBV23-1; size: few; J: TRBJ1-1
CDR3: SARDRNFYEQY; D: NA; V: TRBV20-1; size: many; J: TRBJ2-7
CDR3: ASSSEGDTQY; D: NA; V: TRBV5-5; size: NA; J: TRBJ2-3
CDR3: ASSELAGAYNEQF; D: TRBD2; V: TRBV2; size: NA; J: TRBJ2-1
CDR3: SARGLAVNTGELF; D: TRBD2; V: TRBV20-1; size: NA; J: TRBJ2-2
CDR3: ASGTPGQSNEQF; D: TRBD1; V: TRBV7-2; size: few; J: TRBJ2-1
CDR3: ASSSEGGTGNAETQY; D: TRBD1; V: TRBV27; size: NA; J: TRBJ2-5
CDR3: ASSLPRDRDTDTQY; D: TRBD1; V: TRBV6-1; size: few; J: TRBJ2-3
CDR3: ASILLNYGYT; D: NA; V: TRBV12-3/TRBV12-4; size: NA; J: TRBJ1-2
CDR3: ASSQAIGNQPQH; D: NA; V: TRBV4-3; size: NA; J: TRBJ1-5
CDR3: SVSGLAGRGEQY; D: TRBD2; V: TRBV29-1; size: few; J: TRBJ2-7
CDR3: SVGSETQETQN; D: NA; V: TRBV29-1; size: NA; J: TRBJ2-5
CDR3: ASSYGTGVNEQF; D: TRBD1; V: TRBV6-5; size: few; J: TRBJ2-1
CDR3: ASSLALGTGISGANVLT; D: TRBD1; V: TRBV5-1; size: few; J: TRBJ2-6
CDR3: SAMGGNPYNSPLH; D: NA; V: TRBV20-1; size: few; J: TRBJ1-6
CDR3: ASSLAPFCNQPQH; D: NA; V: TRBV11-3; size: NA; J: TRBJ1-5
CDR3: SVGFRGSYEQY; D: NA; V: TRBV29-1; size: NA; J: TRBJ2-7
CDR3: ASSPNRELRT; D: NA; V: TRBV7-8; size: NA; J: TRBJ1-2
CDR3: ASSAPRLRGSTGELF; D: TRBD2; V: TRBV9; size: few; J: TRBJ2-2
CDR3: SVGIPNEQF; D: NA; V: TRBV29-1; size: NA; J: TRBJ2-1
CDR3: SARGPRGRYNEQF; D: NA; V: TRBV20-1; size: NA; J: TRBJ2-1
CDR3: ASSLTETYTEAF; D: NA; V: TRBV12-3/TRBV12-4; size: NA; J: TRBJ1-1